This T cell receptor (beta chain) emerged from a study of cytomegalovirus exposure and HLA in healthy donors. Whole-study context: The 120 or so validation repertoires used a platform that matched the one used for the 600 to 700 first-cohort repertoires, as a later analysis reported.

Study findings and constraints: The study put 150 to 200 TCR beta chains on its list as cytomegalovirus-associated.

Separation from the roughly 670-subject first cohort characterized the roughly 110-subject validation cohort, to which the donors belonged. V was trimmed by 7 bases and J by 5 bases, leaving 21 bases between them. This CDR3 contains 15 residues. CDR1 and CDR2 from the germline V gene are SGHRS and YFSETQ. This table comes from immunoSEQ multiplex PCR, and its TCRdb copy is limited to in-frame clones, with some not included. The profile shows 150,000 to 200,000 clones, roughly 88% of them singletons. In regard to this clone: Its specificity is unknown.

The sequence came from a woman younger than 30 in good health and CMV-seronegative. This chain joins TRBV5-1 and TRBJ2-5, with D tentatively TRBD1 (6 bases). The sample was PBMCs. CDR3 region: CASERDIRGRETQYF. CDR3 sequence (DNA): TGCGCCAGCGAGAGGGACATTCGAGGAAGGGAGACCCAGTACTTC.